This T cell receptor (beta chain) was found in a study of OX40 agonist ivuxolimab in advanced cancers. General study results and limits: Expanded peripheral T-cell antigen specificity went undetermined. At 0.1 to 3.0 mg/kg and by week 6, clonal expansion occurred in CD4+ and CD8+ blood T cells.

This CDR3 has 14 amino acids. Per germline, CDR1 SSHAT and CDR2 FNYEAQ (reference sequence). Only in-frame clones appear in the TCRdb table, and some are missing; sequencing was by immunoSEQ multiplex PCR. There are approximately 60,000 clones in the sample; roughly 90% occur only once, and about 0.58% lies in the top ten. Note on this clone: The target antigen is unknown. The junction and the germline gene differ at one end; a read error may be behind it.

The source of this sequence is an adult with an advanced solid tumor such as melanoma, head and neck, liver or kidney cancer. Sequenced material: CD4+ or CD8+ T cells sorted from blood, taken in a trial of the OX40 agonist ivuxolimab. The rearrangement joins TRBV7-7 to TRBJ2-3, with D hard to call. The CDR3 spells CASSLSSFTDTQYF. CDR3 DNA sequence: TGTGCTAGCAGCTTATCGTCATTCACAGATACGCAGTATTTT.